This T cell receptor beta chain comes out of a study of cytomegalovirus exposure and HLA in healthy donors. About this clone: Antigen specificity is unknown.

Germline assignment: CDR1 SGHVS and CDR2 FNYEAQ. With 1 base clipped from V and 8 bases from J, the junction kept 6 bases outside the gene matches. This CDR3 has 14 amino acids. With 60 Vbeta and 13 Jbeta primers, the PCR was carried out. Here immunoSEQ multiplex PCR was the method, and the copy in TCRdb shows in-frame clones only, minus some. The sample holds 150,000 or so clones, over 75% seen once. Study results and caveats: Associated with cytomegalovirus, according to the listing, were 150 to 200 TCR beta chains. Being indistinguishable, some V segments were excluded, TRBV6-2 and TRBV6-3 among them. In an earlier analysis, productive rearrangement rates for most beta V segments clustered near 87% or 30%. TCR beta sequences reportedly predicted the HLA-A and HLA-B alleles of most subjects accurately.

The TCR was taken from a woman aged 25 to 39 in good health and CMV-seronegative. The rearrangement uses TRBV7-6 and TRBJ1-2; TRBD1 aligns across 8 bases. The specimen was PBMCs. The CDR3 loop reads CASSLEQGVGGYTF. The CDR3 nucleotides read TGTGCCAGCAGCTTAGAACAGGGGGTGGGCGGCTACACCTTC. Full variable domain (missing parts from reference TRBV7-6 and TRBJ1-2): GAGVSQSPRYKVTKRGQDVALRCDPISGHVSLYWYRQALGQGPEFLTYFNYEAQQDKSGLPNDRFSAERPEGSISTLTIQRTEQRDSAMYRCASSLEQGVGGYTFGSGTRLTVV.